These 2 T cell receptor beta chains came from one sample sequenced in a study of blood T cell repertoires in COVID-19. The data were produced by immunoSEQ multiplex PCR, yet TCRdb's version contains in-frame clones alone and is incomplete. The table includes 360,000 or so clones, around 91% detected once. Sequenced material: peripheral blood. Source of these receptors: a man between 18 and 29 years old with active or convalescent COVID-19.

Worth noting for this clone: Within the sample, other DNA sequences also encode this same CDR3. The chain carries TRBV27 and TRBJ2-7, with unresolved D. Trimming stripped 3 bases from V and 1 base from J, with 7 bases between. The germline gives CDR1 MNHEY, CDR2 SMNVEV (reference sequence). The CDR3 has 13 residues. For the CDR3, the DNA is TGTGCCAGCAGTTTGGGCATTTCCTACGAGCAGTACTTC. Translated: CASSLGISYEQYF.

The chain recombines TRBV9 with TRBJ2-5; unclear D gene. Between the trimmed V and J ends, which lost 4 bases and 0 bases, there was a span of 16 bases. There are 16 residues in the CDR3. From germline, CDR1 is SGDLS and CDR2 YYNGEE. CDR3 loop: CASSPWAVKYQETQYF. The CDR3 region has the DNA TGTGCCAGCAGCCCGTGGGCCGTAAAGTACCAAGAGACCCAGTACTTC.